The T cell receptor beta chain described here comes from a study of T cell responses to AZD1222 COVID-19 vaccine. Whole-study findings and limits: There were repertoire samples only from the period after the peak T cell response. Clonal diversity was possibly underestimated; the donors were predominantly white British and more often female.

Repertoires were generated with immunoSEQ multiplex PCR, while TCRdb's copy carries only in-frame clones and drops some. Among about 180,000 clones listed, around nine tenths were seen once. Trimming left V 2 bases short and J 7 bases short, with 15 bases between. Germline lookup yields CDR1 SGHRS and CDR2 YFSETQ. The CDR3 loop spans 14 amino acids. The count of this clone is one. Its antigen is undetermined. The chain uses TRBV5-1 and TRBJ1-1; possibly TRBD1 for D (5 bases). The specimen was peripheral blood, collected on day 0 of AZD1222 vaccination. The source of this sequence is an adult in good health. The CDR3 reads CASSLAGTDHEAFF. Here the CDR3 DNA reads TGCGCCAGCAGCTTAGCCGGGACGGACCATGAAGCTTTCTTT. Looking up the rest from reference TRBV5-1 and TRBJ1-1 gives the full variable domain: KAGVTQTPRYLIKTRGQQVTLSCSPISGHRSVSWYQQTPGQGLQFLFEYFSETQRNKGNFPGRFSGRQFSNSRSEMNVSTLELGDSALYLCASSLAGTDHEAFFGQGTRLTVV.